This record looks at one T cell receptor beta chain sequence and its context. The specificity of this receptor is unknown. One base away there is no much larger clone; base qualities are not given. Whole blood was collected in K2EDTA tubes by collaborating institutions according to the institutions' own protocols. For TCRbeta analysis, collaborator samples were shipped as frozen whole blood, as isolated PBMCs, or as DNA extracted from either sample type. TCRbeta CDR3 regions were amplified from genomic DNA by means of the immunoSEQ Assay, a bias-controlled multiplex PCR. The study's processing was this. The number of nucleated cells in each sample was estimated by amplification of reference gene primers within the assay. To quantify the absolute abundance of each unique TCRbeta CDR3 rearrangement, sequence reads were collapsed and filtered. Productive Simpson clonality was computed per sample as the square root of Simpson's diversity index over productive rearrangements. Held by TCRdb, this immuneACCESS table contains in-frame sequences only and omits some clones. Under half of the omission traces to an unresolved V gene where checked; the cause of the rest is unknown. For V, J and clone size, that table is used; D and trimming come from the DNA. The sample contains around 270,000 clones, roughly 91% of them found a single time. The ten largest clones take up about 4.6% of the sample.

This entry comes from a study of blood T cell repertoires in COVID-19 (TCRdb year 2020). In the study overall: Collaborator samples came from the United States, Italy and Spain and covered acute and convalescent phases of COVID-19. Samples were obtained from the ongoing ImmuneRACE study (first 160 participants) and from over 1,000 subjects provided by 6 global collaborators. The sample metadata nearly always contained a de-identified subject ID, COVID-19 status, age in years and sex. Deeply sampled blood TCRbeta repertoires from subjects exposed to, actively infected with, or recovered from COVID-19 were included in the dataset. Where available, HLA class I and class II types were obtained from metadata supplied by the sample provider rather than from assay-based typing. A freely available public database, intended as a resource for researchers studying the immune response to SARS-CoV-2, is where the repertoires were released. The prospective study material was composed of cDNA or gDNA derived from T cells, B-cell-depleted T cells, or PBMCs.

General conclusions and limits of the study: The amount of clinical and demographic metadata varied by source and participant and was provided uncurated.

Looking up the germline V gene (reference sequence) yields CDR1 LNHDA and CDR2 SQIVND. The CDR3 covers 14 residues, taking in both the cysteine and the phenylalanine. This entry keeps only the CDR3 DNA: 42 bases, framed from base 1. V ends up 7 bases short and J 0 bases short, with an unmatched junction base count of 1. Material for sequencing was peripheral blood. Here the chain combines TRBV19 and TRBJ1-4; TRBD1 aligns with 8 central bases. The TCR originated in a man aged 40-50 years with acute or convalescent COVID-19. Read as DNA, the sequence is TGTGCCAGTATGGACAGGGCAACTAATGAAAAACTGTTTTTT. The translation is CASMDRATNEKLFF.